The sample holds a few counts of the clone carrying this T cell receptor beta chain. Antigen: not known. The CDR3 has 16 amino acids. The trim removed 3 bases at V and 4 bases at J, leaving 10 bases unmatched. Per germline, CDR1 ENHRY and CDR2 SYGVKD. The sample belongs to a study of post-analysis software for immune sequencing data. General study results and limits: Same-batch preparations were strongly co-clustered by F measure. People with multiple sclerosis had a significantly lower normalized Chao1 diversity than controls did. Controls had lower frequencies than patients of a handful of TRBV segments, which included TRBV5-6, TRBV5-1 and TRBV20-1.

Libraries were made from TCR beta cDNA, and they carried unique molecular identifiers. In TCRdb, the PCR reads were re-called with MiXCR into one record per CDR3 protein. The data contain about 540,000 distinct CDR3 sequences, about a third of them singletons. Specimen: blood. The source of this sequence is a girl between 2 and 17 years old with multiple sclerosis. This chain connects TRBV10-3 to TRBJ2-3, with TRBD2 identical over 7 bases. CDR3 protein: CAISEEMTSIADTQYF. The CDR3 nucleotides are TGTGCCATCAGTGAAGAAATGACTAGCATCGCAGATACGCAGTATTTT.